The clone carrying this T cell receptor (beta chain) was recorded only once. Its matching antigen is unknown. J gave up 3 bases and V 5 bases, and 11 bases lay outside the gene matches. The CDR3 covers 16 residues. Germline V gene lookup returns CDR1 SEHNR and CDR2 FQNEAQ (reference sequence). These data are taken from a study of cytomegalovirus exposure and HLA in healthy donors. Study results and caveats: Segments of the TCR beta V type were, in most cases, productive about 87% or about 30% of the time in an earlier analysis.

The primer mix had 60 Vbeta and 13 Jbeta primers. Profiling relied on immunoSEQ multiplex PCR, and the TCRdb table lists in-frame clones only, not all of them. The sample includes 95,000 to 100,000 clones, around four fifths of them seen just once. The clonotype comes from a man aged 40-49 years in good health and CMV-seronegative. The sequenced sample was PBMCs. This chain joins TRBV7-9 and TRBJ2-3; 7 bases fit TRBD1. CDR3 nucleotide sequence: TGTGCCAGCAGCGCGCCAAACAGGGGTGGGACAGATACGCAGTATTTT. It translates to CASSAPNRGGTDTQYF.